The rows below give T cell receptor beta chains drawn from one sample of a study of cytomegalovirus exposure and HLA in healthy donors. The protocol was immunoSEQ multiplex PCR, while the TCRdb copy is restricted to in-frame clones and leaves out a portion. In the table there are around 200,000 clones, roughly 80% of which are singletons. The material sequenced was PBMCs. The receptors derive from a girl between 10 and 17 years old in good health and CMV-seronegative. Both conserved end residues are part of each CDR3. D genes are given only for firm matches. Clone size is stated in some rows and not others, as once, few, many or a class when expanded.

V	J	size	D	DNA	CDR3
TRBV6-6	TRBJ2-5	-	TRBD1	TGTGCCAGCAGTTCCAGGGGGCGCCCAGAGACCCAGTACTTC	CASSSRGRPETQYF
TRBV5-1	TRBJ2-7	few	-	TGCGCCAGCAGCAGAGACAGAGAGCAGTACTTC	CASSRDREQYF
TRBV28	TRBJ1-1	few	-	TGTGCCAGCAGTCCGGGACATGGGAACACTGAAGCTTTCTTT	CASSPGHGNTEAFF
TRBV20-1	TRBJ2-4	-	-	TGCAGTACCTTAGAACAAAACATTCAGTACTTC	CSTLEQNIQYF
TRBV27	TRBJ2-3	-	TRBD2	TGTGCCAGCAGTTTATTGAGTAGCGGGTATACGCAGTATTTT	CASSLLSSGYTQYF
TRBV28	TRBJ2-7	-	-	TGTGCCAGCAGTTTTCTGGTCCTCGAGGGCGAGCAGTACTTC	CASSFLVLEGEQYF
TRBV29-1	TRBJ2-7	-	TRBD1	TGCAGCGTGGGGACAGGGATGGAGGAAGAGCAGTACTTC	CSVGTGMEEEQYF
TRBV11-2	TRBJ2-3	-	TRBD2	TGTGCCAGCAGCTTAGCTACTAGCGGGGGCTCTACGCAGTATTTT	CASSLATSGGSTQYF
TRBV27	TRBJ2-1	once	TRBD2	TGTGCCAGCAGTGTCTCACTAGCGGACTACTACAATGAGCAGTTCTTC	CASSVSLADYYNEQFF
TRBV19	TRBJ1-5	once	TRBD1	TGTGCCAGTAGAAAAATCGACAGGGAATATCAGCCCCAGCATTTT	CASRKIDREYQPQHF
TRBV19	TRBJ1-1	-	-	TGTGCCAGTAGCGGCTACAGGAACACTGAAGCTTTCTTT	CASSGYRNTEAFF
TRBV18	TRBJ2-7	-	-	TGTGCCAGCTCACCGACGGACAGTAGCTCCTACGAGCAGTACTTC	CASSPTDSSSYEQYF
TRBV18	TRBJ2-5	-	-	TGTGCCAGCTCACCACTACAGGGTGGGCAAGAGACCCAGTACTTC	CASSPLQGGQETQYF
TRBV6-5	TRBJ1-1	few	-	TGTGCCAGCAGACCGACAGTCTTATACACTGAAGCTTTCTTT	CASRPTVLYTEAFF
TRBV28	TRBJ2-1	-	TRBD2	TGTGCCAGCAGCCGGACGATGGGGACTAGCGGGATAAATGAGCAGTTCTTC	CASSRTMGTSGINEQFF
TRBV27	TRBJ1-5	-	-	TGTGCCAGCAGTTCCGGCGGTCAGCCCCAGCATTTT	CASSSGGQPQHF
TRBV5-1	TRBJ1-2	-	TRBD1	TGCGCCAGCAGCATCGGACAGGGTAGTAATGGCTACACCTTC	CASSIGQGSNGYTF
TRBV6-6	TRBJ1-2	-	-	TGTGCCAGCAGTCCCTGGACCGGGAGCTACACCTTC	CASSPWTGSYTF
TRBV5-6	TRBJ1-1	-	-	TGTGCCAGCAGCTTGTGGAACAGGTTGGACACTGAAGCTTTCTTT	CASSLWNRLDTEAFF
TRBV2	TRBJ2-1	once	-	TGTGCCAGCAGGCGGGGAGTAATGGATGAGCAGTTCTTC	CASRRGVMDEQFF
TRBV9	TRBJ1-6	-	TRBD1	TGTGCCAGCAGCGTAGCCCAGGGACAGGGGCAGTCACCCCTCCACTTT	CASSVAQGQGQSPLHF
TRBV2	TRBJ2-1	-	TRBD2	TGTGCCGCACCTGGGACTAGCTCCTACAATGAGCAGTTCTTC	CAAPGTSSYNEQFF
TRBV7-9	TRBJ2-7	-	TRBD2	TGTGCCAGCAGCTTAGGACTAGCGAGCTGGGAGCAGTACTTC	CASSLGLASWEQYF
TRBV6-1	TRBJ1-2	-	-	TGTGCCAGCTGCTTGATGACAGGCTATGGCTACACCTTC	CASCLMTGYGYTF
TRBV18	TRBJ1-1	-	-	TGTGCCAGCTCACAAGTCGCAGGACTAAACACTGAAGCTTTCTTT	CASSQVAGLNTEAFF
TRBV19	TRBJ1-5	-	-	TGTGCCACCCTCGGACGGGGAAATCAGCCCCAGCATTTT	CATLGRGNQPQHF
TRBV11-2	TRBJ1-6	-	-	TGTGCCAGCAGCTTAGAGTTCCTAGCGCATAATTCACCCCTCCACTTT	CASSLEFLAHNSPLHF
TRBV28	TRBJ1-1	-	TRBD1	TGTGCCAGCAGGACCCAGGGGGGGGCGGGGGGCACTGAAGCTTTCTTT	CASRTQGGAGGTEAFF
TRBV30	TRBJ2-1	once	-	TGTGCCTGGAGCGCATTACTAGTGGGCGAGCAGTTCTTC	CAWSALLVGEQFF
TRBV28	TRBJ1-1	few	-	TGTGCCAGCAGTTTATACGCCAGGGGCGCTGAAGCTTTCTTT	CASSLYARGAEAFF
TRBV7-8	TRBJ2-5	-	-	TGTGCCAGCAGCTCGCAAGAGACCCAGTACTTC	CASSSQETQYF
TRBV18	TRBJ2-7	-	TRBD2	TGTGCCAGCTCACCTCGGACTAGCGGGAGGGCCTTATACGAGCAGTACTTC	CASSPRTSGRALYEQYF
TRBV19	TRBJ1-2	-	TRBD1	TGTGCCAGTAGTCAGGGGGCTGCTGGCTACACCTTC	CASSQGAAGYTF
TRBV7-3	TRBJ2-1	-	TRBD1	TGTGCCAGCAGCTTAAGGGCTCGGGGACAGGGAGACAATGAGCAGTTCTTC	CASSLRARGQGDNEQFF
TRBV5-1	TRBJ1-1	-	TRBD1	TGCGCCAGCAGAGTATGGGACAGGGTGAACACTGAAGCTTTCTTT	CASRVWDRVNTEAFF
TRBV7-9	TRBJ1-2	-	TRBD1	TGTGCCAGCAGCTTAGCAGGGGGCTCCTATGGCTACACCTTC	CASSLAGGSYGYTF
TRBV7-8	TRBJ1-5	-	-	TGTGCCAGCAGCTTAGGAGCTCAGCCCCAGCATTTT	CASSLGAQPQHF
TRBV29-1	TRBJ2-7	-	TRBD1	TGCAGCGTTGTGCTGACAGGGGACGAGCAGTACTTC	CSVVLTGDEQYF
TRBV9	TRBJ1-6	-	TRBD1	TGTGCCAGCAGCGTAGCCCAGGGGGGTTCACCCCTCCACTTT	CASSVAQGGSPLHF
TRBV29-1	TRBJ2-2	-	TRBD2	TGCAGCGTTGACTTGGGGCTAGCGGAGACCATCGCGAACACCGGGGAGCTGTTTTTT	CSVDLGLAETIANTGELFF
TRBV5-6	TRBJ1-3	-	-	TGTGCCAGCAGCTTGGCTTTCAACACCATATATTTT	CASSLAFNTIYF
TRBV10-3	TRBJ1-1	-	TRBD1	TGTGCCATCAGTGACAGGGGGGAAACTGAAGCTTTCTTT	CAISDRGETEAFF
TRBV18	TRBJ1-5	-	TRBD1	TGTGCCAGCTCACCAGCACAGGGGGGAAATCAGCCCCAGCATTTT	CASSPAQGGNQPQHF
TRBV13	TRBJ2-5	-	-	TGTGCCAGCAGCCTTTCCACCACAGGCTCCCAAGAGACCCAGTACTTC	CASSLSTTGSQETQYF
TRBV28	TRBJ1-2	-	-	TGTGCCAGCAGTTTCATGGAGAAAAGCTATGGCTACACCTTC	CASSFMEKSYGYTF
TRBV9	TRBJ1-3	-	-	TGTGCCAGCAGCGCAGGGATATCTGGAAACACCATATATTTT	CASSAGISGNTIYF
TRBV28	TRBJ1-5	-	TRBD1	TGTGCCAGCTCCCCGGGGACAGCACTACGGCCCCAGCATTTT	CASSPGTALRPQHF
TRBV27	TRBJ2-1	once	TRBD1	TGTGCCAGCAGTAAGGACAGGGCCCCGACGGGCTACAATGAGCAGTTCTTC	CASSKDRAPTGYNEQFF
TRBV7-9	TRBJ1-2	few	-	TGTGCCAGCAGCAAAGTAGGGGAATTTAACAACTATGGCTACACCTTC	CASSKVGEFNNYGYTF
TRBV14	TRBJ1-2	-	-	TGTGCCAGCAGCTCGGAGGTTGGGTCGGGCGGCTACACCTTC	CASSSEVGSGGYTF
TRBV7-9	TRBJ2-3	-	-	TGTTCCAGCAGCTTGCCCGGCTCTGGAGGGTACACAGATACGCAGTATTTT	CSSSLPGSGGYTDTQYF
TRBV15	TRBJ2-2	-	TRBD1	TGTGCCACCAGCAGAGACGGACAGGGGGACACCGGGGAGCTGTTTTTT	CATSRDGQGDTGELFF
TRBV28	TRBJ1-2	-	TRBD1	TGTGCCAGCAGTTTCTCCGGACAGGACTGGAAAGACTATGGCTACACCTTC	CASSFSGQDWKDYGYTF
TRBV19	TRBJ1-4	-	-	TGTGCCAGTAGTCCAACAGGAAATGAAAAACTGTTTTTT	CASSPTGNEKLFF
TRBV4-2	TRBJ2-7	-	TRBD2	TGTGCCAGCAGCCATGAATCTAGCGGCTCCTACGAGCAGTACTTC	CASSHESSGSYEQYF
TRBV14	TRBJ1-2	-	-	TGTGCCAGCAGCCAATTACAGGGCGGTAGTGGCTACACCTTC	CASSQLQGGSGYTF
TRBV7-9	TRBJ2-3	-	-	TGTGCCAGCAGCTTAAATACAGGAGGCACAGATACGCAGTATTTT	CASSLNTGGTDTQYF